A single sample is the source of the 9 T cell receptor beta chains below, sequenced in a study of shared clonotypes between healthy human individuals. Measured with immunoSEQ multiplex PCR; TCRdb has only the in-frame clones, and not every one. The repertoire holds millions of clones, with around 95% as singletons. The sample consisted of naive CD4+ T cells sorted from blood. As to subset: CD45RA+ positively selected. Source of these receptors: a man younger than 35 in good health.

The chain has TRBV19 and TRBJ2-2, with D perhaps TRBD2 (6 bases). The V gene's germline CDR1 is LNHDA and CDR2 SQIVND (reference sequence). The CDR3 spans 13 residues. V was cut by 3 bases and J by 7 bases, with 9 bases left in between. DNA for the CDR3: TGTGCCAGTAGTATGCGGGAAGGCGGGGAGCTGTTTTTT. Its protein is CASSMREGGELFF.

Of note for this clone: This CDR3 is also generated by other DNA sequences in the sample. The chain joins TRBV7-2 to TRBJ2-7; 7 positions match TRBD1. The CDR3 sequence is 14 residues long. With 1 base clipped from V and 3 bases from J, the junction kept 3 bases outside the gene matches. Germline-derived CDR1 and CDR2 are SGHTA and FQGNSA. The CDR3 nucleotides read TGTGCCAGCAGCTTAGACCCAGGGGGCTACGAGCAGTACTTC. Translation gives CASSLDPGGYEQYF.

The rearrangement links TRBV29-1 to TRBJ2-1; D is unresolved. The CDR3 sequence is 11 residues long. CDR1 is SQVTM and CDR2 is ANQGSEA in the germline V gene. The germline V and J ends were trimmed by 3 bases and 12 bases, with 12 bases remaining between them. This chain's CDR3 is CSVDLGFRQFF. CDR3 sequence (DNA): TGCAGCGTTGATTTGGGGTTTCGGCAGTTCTTC.

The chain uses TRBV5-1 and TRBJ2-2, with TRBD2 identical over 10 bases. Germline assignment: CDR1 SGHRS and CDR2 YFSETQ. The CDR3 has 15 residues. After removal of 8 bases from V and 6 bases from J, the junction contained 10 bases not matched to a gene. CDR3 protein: CASQLAGNSPGELFF. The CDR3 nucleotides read TGCGCCAGTCAACTAGCGGGGAATTCTCCCGGGGAGCTGTTTTTT.

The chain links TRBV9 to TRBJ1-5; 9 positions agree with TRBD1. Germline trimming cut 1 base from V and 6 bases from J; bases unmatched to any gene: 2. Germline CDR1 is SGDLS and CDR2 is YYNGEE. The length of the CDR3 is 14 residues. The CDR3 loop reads CASSVTGGGQPQHF. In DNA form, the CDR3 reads TGTGCCAGCAGCGTAACAGGGGGCGGTCAGCCCCAGCATTTT.

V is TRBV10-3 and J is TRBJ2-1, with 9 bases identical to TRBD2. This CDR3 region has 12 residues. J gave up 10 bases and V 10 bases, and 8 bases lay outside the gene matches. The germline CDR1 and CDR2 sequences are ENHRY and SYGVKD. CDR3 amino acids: CASGTSFGEQFF. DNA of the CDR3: TGTGCCAGCGGGACTAGCTTCGGCGAGCAGTTCTTC.

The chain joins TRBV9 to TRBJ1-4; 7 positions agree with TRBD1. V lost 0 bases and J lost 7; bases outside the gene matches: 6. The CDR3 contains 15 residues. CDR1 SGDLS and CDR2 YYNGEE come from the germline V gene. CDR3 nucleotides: TGTGCCAGCAGCGTAGGGAGACAGGGTCTTGAAAAACTGTTTTTT. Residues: CASSVGRQGLEKLFF.

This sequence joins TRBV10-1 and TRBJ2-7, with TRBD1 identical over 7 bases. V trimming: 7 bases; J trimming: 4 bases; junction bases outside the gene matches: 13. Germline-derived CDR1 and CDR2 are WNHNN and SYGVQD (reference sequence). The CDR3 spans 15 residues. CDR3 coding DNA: TGCGCCAGCACCCTGGGGCCCCAACAGGGGTACGAGCAGTACTTC. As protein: CASTLGPQQGYEQYF.

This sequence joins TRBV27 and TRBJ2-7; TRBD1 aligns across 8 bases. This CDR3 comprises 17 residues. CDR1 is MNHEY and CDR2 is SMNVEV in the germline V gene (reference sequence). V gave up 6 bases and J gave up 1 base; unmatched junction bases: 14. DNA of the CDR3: TGTGCCAGCAGCCAACGACAGGGGTCGATCCTGTCCTACGAGCAGTACTTC. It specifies CASSQRQGSILSYEQYF.